A single TCR beta chain is shown here with its context. This CDR3 contains 17 residues. The germline gives CDR1 MNHNS, CDR2 SASEGT. The V end was cut by 2 bases, the J end by 2 bases, with 18 bases between. The data were taken from a study of technical replicates of blood from a few donors. Repertoires were generated with immunoSEQ multiplex PCR, while TCRdb's copy carries only in-frame clones and drops some. The repertoire holds about 56,000 clones, with roughly 93% as singletons. This sequence was found in a human donor in good health. Some clones in this sample may be carry-over from other donors' samples. V usage is TRBV6-1 and J usage is TRBJ1-2; no reliable D call. Sample: PBMCs. The DNA of the CDR3 is TGTGCCAGCAGTGAAAGAGGCCACGGGTTTTCCAACTATGGCTACACCTTC. Translated: CASSERGHGFSNYGYTF.